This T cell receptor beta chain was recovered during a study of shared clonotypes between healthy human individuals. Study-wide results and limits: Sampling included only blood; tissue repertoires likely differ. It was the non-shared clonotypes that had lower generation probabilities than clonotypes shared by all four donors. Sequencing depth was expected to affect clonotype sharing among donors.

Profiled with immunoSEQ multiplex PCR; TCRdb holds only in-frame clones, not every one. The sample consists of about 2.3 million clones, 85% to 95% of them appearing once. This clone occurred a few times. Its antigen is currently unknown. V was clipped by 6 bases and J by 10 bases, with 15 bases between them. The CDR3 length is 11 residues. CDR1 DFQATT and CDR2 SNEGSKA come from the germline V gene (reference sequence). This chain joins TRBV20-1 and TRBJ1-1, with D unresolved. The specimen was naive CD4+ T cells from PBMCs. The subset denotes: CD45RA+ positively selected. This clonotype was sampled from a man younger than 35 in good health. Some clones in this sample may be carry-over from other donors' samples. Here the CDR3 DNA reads TGCAGTGCCCCATATCTTGGTGCAGCTTTCTTT. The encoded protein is CSAPYLGAAFF.